The entry that follows covers one T cell receptor (beta chain) sequence. These data come from a study of T cell changes during pregnancy in multiple sclerosis. Sequencing was performed with immunoSEQ multiplex PCR; in TCRdb, only in-frame clones are kept and a portion is missing. The sample consists of some 80,000 clones, roughly 94% of them appearing once. V shed 0 bases and J 5 bases; nucleotides not matched to a gene: 10. The CDR3 consists of 18 residues. The germline CDR1 and CDR2 sequences are ENHRY and SYGVKD. The input for sequencing was CD4+ T cells from peripheral blood mononuclear cells, taken after pregnancy. The clonotype originates from a female donor with multiple sclerosis, enrolled in a pregnancy study. The chain is built from TRBV10-3 and TRBJ1-1; TRBD1 agrees at 12 bases. CDR3 amino acids: CAISESIGDRGRGTEAFF. In DNA, the CDR3 is TGTGCCATCAGTGAGTCGATCGGGGACAGGGGGCGAGGAACTGAAGCTTTCTTT.